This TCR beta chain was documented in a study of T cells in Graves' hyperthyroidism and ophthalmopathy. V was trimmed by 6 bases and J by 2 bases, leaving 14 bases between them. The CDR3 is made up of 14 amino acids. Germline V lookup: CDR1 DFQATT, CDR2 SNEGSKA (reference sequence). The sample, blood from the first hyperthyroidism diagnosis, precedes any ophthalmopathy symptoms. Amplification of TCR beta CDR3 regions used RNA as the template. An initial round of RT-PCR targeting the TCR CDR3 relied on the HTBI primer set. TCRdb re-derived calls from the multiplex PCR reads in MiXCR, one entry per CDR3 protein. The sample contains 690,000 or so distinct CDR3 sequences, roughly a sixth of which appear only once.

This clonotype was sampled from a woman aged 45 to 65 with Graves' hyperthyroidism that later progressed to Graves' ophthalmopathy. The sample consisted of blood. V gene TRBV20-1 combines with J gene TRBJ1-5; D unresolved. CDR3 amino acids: CSAVSGVGNQPQHF. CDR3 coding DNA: TGCAGTGCCGTCTCCGGGGTGGGCAATCAGCCCCAGCATTTT.